The 22 T cell receptor beta chains listed next were all sequenced from one sample in a study of shared clonotypes between healthy human individuals. Assay: immunoSEQ multiplex PCR; the TCRdb copy retains only in-frame clones and omits some. In the table there are roughly 1,500,000 clones, roughly 98.5% of which are singletons. The sequencing input was naive CD4+ T cells sorted from blood. Subset here: CD45RA+ positively selected. The origin of the receptors is a man aged 25 to 40 in good health.

This clone was picked up a small number of times. Other nucleotide sequences in the sample specify the same CDR3. The V and J genes are TRBV20-1 and TRBJ2-3; D not resolved. The ends were cut back, 0 bases at V and 5 bases at J, with 0 bases in the middle. The CDR3 extends over 10 amino acids. Germline V gives CDR1 DFQATT, CDR2 SNEGSKA (reference sequence). In DNA, the CDR3 is TGCAGTGCTAGAGAAGATACGCAGTATTTT. This codes for CSAREDTQYF.

The V call is TRBV10-1, the J call TRBJ1-2, with D maybe TRBD1 (6 bases). V lost 10 bases to trimming and J lost 5 bases, with 17 bases between them. The CDR3 consists of 13 residues. From germline, CDR1 is WNHNN and CDR2 SYGVQD (reference sequence). The CDR3 coding sequence is TGCGCCACCCGGCGGGGGCCCGGGTATGGCTACACCTTC. Translation: CATRRGPGYGYTF.

V gene TRBV7-9 combines with J gene TRBJ2-3, with 12 nucleotides matching TRBD2. The germline gives CDR1 SEHNR, CDR2 FQNEAQ (reference sequence). The CDR3 extends over 16 amino acids. After removal of 3 bases from V and 3 bases from J, the junction contained 4 bases not matched to a gene. The CDR3 loop is CASSFSTSGRTDTQYF. The DNA for the CDR3 is TGTGCCAGCAGCTTTTCCACTAGCGGGAGGACAGATACGCAGTATTTT.

The chain links TRBV5-4 to TRBJ1-3; 7 nucleotides line up with TRBD1. Germline loops: CDR1 SGHNT, CDR2 YYREEE (reference sequence). Trimming at V came to 4 bases and at J to 2 bases, leaving 6 bases not matched to a gene. CDR3 size: 15 residues. The CDR3 DNA follows: TGTGCCAGCAGCAACCCGCAGGGGGCTGGAAACACCATATATTTT. This translates into CASSNPQGAGNTIYF.

The chain recombines TRBV19 with TRBJ1-5; D remains unclear. Trimming left V 4 bases short and J 0 bases short, with 10 bases between. The V gene's germline CDR1 is LNHDA and CDR2 SQIVND (reference sequence). The CDR3 has 15 amino acids. The CDR3 coding sequence is TGTGCCAGTAGTAATTCCGGCTATAGCAATCAGCCCCAGCATTTT. Translating gives CASSNSGYSNQPQHF.

Comment on this clone: Other DNA sequences from this sample encode an identical CDR3 as well. The genes are TRBV19 and TRBJ2-2; D is undetermined. The CDR3 is 14 amino acids. Trimming cost V 6 bases and J 0 bases, with 8 bases left between them. Germline CDR1 and CDR2: LNHDA and SQIVND (reference sequence). CDR3 DNA: TGTGCCAGTAGCCCTAACGCGAACACCGGGGAGCTGTTTTTT. Its protein product is CASSPNANTGELFF.

The V gene is TRBV5-1, the J gene TRBJ1-5; D remains unclear. The CDR3 totals 15 residues. Germline lookup yields CDR1 SGHRS and CDR2 YFSETQ. Trimming left V 0 bases short and J 5 bases short, with 12 bases between. The CDR3 loop reads CASSLDGQEYQPQHF. The DNA for the CDR3 is TGCGCCAGCAGCTTGGACGGGCAGGAGTATCAGCCCCAGCATTTT. Variable domain in full (rest from reference TRBV5-1 and TRBJ1-5): KAGVTQTPRYLIKTRGQQVTLSCSPISGHRSVSWYQQTPGQGLQFLFEYFSETQRNKGNFPGRFSGRQFSNSRSEMNVSTLELGDSALYLCASSLDGQEYQPQHFGDGTRLSIL.

The chain is built from TRBV7-7 and TRBJ2-2; no clear D. Germline lookup yields CDR1 SSHAT and CDR2 FNYEAQ (reference sequence). V dropped 2 bases and J dropped 4 bases, with 5 bases sitting between them. CDR3 length: 13 residues. In nucleotides, the CDR3 is TGTGCCAGCAGCTTATCGAGCACCGGGGAGCTGTTTTTT. Its translation is CASSLSSTGELFF.

The chain links TRBV5-5 to TRBJ2-5, with TRBD1 identical over 7 bases. In germline, CDR1 is SGHKS, CDR2 YYEKEE (reference sequence). The CDR3 loop spans 14 amino acids. V shed 4 bases and J 5 bases; nucleotides not matched to a gene: 8. The CDR3 bases are TGTGCCAGCAGCGACGGGCCCAGGGGGGAGACCCAGTACTTC. It codes for CASSDGPRGETQYF.

The J gene is TRBJ2-7, the V gene TRBV18; D is perhaps TRBD2 (5 bases). Germline-derived CDR1 and CDR2 are KGHSH and LQKENI. V was pared by 0 bases and J by 2 bases, with 11 bases between. The CDR3 is made up of 15 amino acids. CDR3 sequence reads: CASSPPPRGTYEQYF. The CDR3 DNA sequence: TGTGCCAGCTCACCACCCCCCCGGGGAACCTACGAGCAGTACTTC. Using reference TRBV18 and TRBJ2-7 for the parts outside the CDR3, the full variable domain is NAGVMQNPRHLVRRRGQEARLRCSPMKGHSHVYWYRQLPEEGLKFMVYLQKENIIDESGMPKERFSAEFPKEGPSILRIQQVVRGDSAAYFCASSPPPRGTYEQYFGPGTRLTVT.

The V call is TRBV19, the J call TRBJ2-7; 10 bases line up with TRBD2. This CDR3 has 19 residues. V was clipped by 5 bases and J by 0 bases; unmatched bases: 16. CDR1 and CDR2 from the germline V gene are LNHDA and SQIVND (reference sequence). CDR3 coding DNA: TGTGCCAGTAGTCCTGACCGACTAGCGGGTTTTGAAAGCTCCTACGAGCAGTACTTC. It specifies CASSPDRLAGFESSYEQYF.

V is TRBV5-1 and J is TRBJ1-4; D gene ambiguous. Germline V gives CDR1 SGHRS, CDR2 YFSETQ. The CDR3 totals 13 residues. V was cut by 0 bases and J by 7 bases, with 7 bases left in between. The CDR3 region has the DNA TGCGCCAGCAGCTTGGAGGGAATTGAAAAACTGTTTTTT. Encoded protein: CASSLEGIEKLFF.

This sequence joins TRBV5-5 and TRBJ2-6; 7 bases are shared with TRBD1. The germline CDR1 and CDR2 sequences are SGHKS and YYEKEE (reference sequence). The CDR3 contains 16 residues. Germline trimming cut 2 bases from V and 3 bases from J; bases unmatched to any gene: 5. The CDR3 DNA reads as TGTGCCAGCAGCTTCATAGGGGGCGGTGGGGCCAACGTCCTGACTTTC. As protein: CASSFIGGGGANVLTF.

This sequence joins TRBV28 and TRBJ2-1; 8 nucleotides match TRBD2. The CDR3 extends over 15 amino acids. Trimming took 5 bases from V and 4 from J; bases not matched to a gene: 7. The V gene's germline CDR1 is MDHEN and CDR2 SYDVKM. Written as DNA, the CDR3 is TGTGCCAGCAGTCAAACTAGCGGAGAATACAATGAGCAGTTCTTC. It translates to CASSQTSGEYNEQFF.

The chain has TRBV7-7 and TRBJ2-7; D remains unclear. There are 13 residues in the CDR3. Trimming left V 0 bases short and J 6 bases short, with 9 bases between. From germline, CDR1 is SSHAT and CDR2 FNYEAQ (reference sequence). The CDR3 sequence is CASSLARTAEQYF. Here the CDR3 DNA reads TGTGCCAGCAGCTTAGCTCGGACGGCCGAGCAGTACTTC.

The J gene is TRBJ2-5, the V gene TRBV18, with TRBD1 as a possible D gene (7 bases). Per the germline V gene, CDR1 is KGHSH and CDR2 is LQKENI. The CDR3 is made up of 19 amino acids. The V end lost 3 bases, the J end lost 4 bases, and 27 bases lay between the germline ends. The CDR3 nucleotides read TGTGCCAGCTCACCTAACCTATTCCCCGGCAGGGGGGTTCTAGAGACCCAGTACTTC. Its translation: CASSPNLFPGRGVLETQYF. The variable domain in full, with the rest retrieved from reference TRBV18 and TRBJ2-5, is NAGVMQNPRHLVRRRGQEARLRCSPMKGHSHVYWYRQLPEEGLKFMVYLQKENIIDESGMPKERFSAEFPKEGPSILRIQQVVRGDSAAYFCASSPNLFPGRGVLETQYFGPGTRLLVL.

The rearrangement joins TRBV19 to TRBJ1-5, with D hard to call. Germline values: CDR1 LNHDA, CDR2 SQIVND (reference sequence). Trimming cost V 5 bases and J 8 bases, with 13 bases left between them. This CDR3 comprises 13 residues. Here the CDR3 reads CASSRRGLKPQHF. The CDR3 DNA follows: TGTGCCAGTAGTCGTCGTGGATTAAAGCCCCAGCATTTT.

The chain recombines TRBV5-4 with TRBJ2-2; possibly TRBD1 for D (6 bases). This CDR3 has 16 residues. V was cut by 5 bases and J by 3 bases, with 17 bases left in between. Germline-derived CDR1 and CDR2 are SGHNT and YYREEE (reference sequence). The CDR3 here is CASREAGAEDTGELFF. Here the CDR3 DNA reads TGTGCCAGCAGGGAGGCAGGGGCGGAGGACACCGGGGAGCTGTTTTTT.

This rearrangement joins TRBV6-6 to TRBJ2-7; D is ambiguous. The germline V and J ends were trimmed by 2 bases and 0 bases, with 5 bases remaining between them. The CDR3 is 13 amino acids. CDR1 and CDR2 from the germline V gene are MNHNY and SVGAGI (reference sequence). The CDR3 here is CASSYLSSYEQYF. Written as DNA, the CDR3 is TGTGCCAGCAGTTACCTAAGCTCCTACGAGCAGTACTTC.

This clone has only one observation. The V call is TRBV5-1, the J call TRBJ1-2, with TRBD1 matching 9 bases. V dropped 4 bases and J dropped 5; count of bases not matched to a gene: 6. From germline, CDR1 is SGHRS and CDR2 YFSETQ. This CDR3 region has 14 residues. CDR3 in amino acids: CASSRDRDSYGYTF. The CDR3 DNA reads TGCGCCAGCAGCAGGGACAGGGATTCGTATGGCTACACCTTC.

The V call is TRBV5-4, the J call TRBJ1-4; 7 bases match TRBD1. The CDR3 extends over 13 amino acids. CDR1 and CDR2 (germline): SGHNT, YYREEE (reference sequence). V lost 5 bases, J lost 6 bases, and 4 bases stayed unmatched. CDR3 in amino acids: CASRRQGDEKLFF. CDR3 nucleotide sequence: TGTGCCAGCAGAAGACAGGGAGATGAAAAACTGTTTTTT.

This chain connects TRBV5-1 to TRBJ2-3; TRBD1 aligns across 9 bases. Trimming at V came to 7 bases and at J to 2 bases, leaving 17 bases not matched to a gene. The V gene's germline CDR1 is SGHRS and CDR2 YFSETQ. The CDR3 contains 18 residues. The CDR3 reads CASGTPAPGTGITDTQYF. In nucleotides, the CDR3 is TGCGCCAGCGGAACCCCAGCCCCCGGGACAGGGATCACAGATACGCAGTATTTT.